A selection of T cell receptor beta chains follows, all from one sample in a study of post-analysis software for immune sequencing data. TCRdb analysed the PCR reads with MiXCR anew, one entry per CDR3 protein. This sample yields 650,000 to 900,000 distinct CDR3 sequences, of which more than 45% are seen a single time; 4% to 5% belongs to the top ten. The sequenced sample was blood. The receptors were sampled from a girl aged 10 to 17 with multiple sclerosis. Both conserved end residues are part of each CDR3. Fields, in order: D gene, clone size, V gene, CDR3 length, J gene, CDR3 protein, CDR3 DNA. The D gene is left open where the match is weak. Some rows mark clone size as missing; the rest say once, few, many or name a class of expanded clone.

>TRBD2|.|TRBV7-8|15|TRBJ2-3
CASSLSAGARDTQYF
TGTGCCAGCAGCTTATCAGCGGGAGCCAGAGATACGCAGTATTTT
>TRBD2|.|TRBV28|18|TRBJ2-1
CASSFPRGSGSIGNEQFF
TGTGCCAGCAGTTTCCCCCGGGGGAGCGGGAGTATAGGCAATGAGCAGTTCTTC
>TRBD2|few|TRBV29-1|18|TRBJ2-1
CSVEDRRLAGSSYNEQFF
TGCAGCGTTGAAGATCGGAGACTAGCGGGGAGCTCCTACAATGAGCAGTTCTTC
>TRBD2|.|TRBV2|17|TRBJ2-1
CASAKHVTGLADNEQFF
TGTGCCAGCGCGAAGCATGTCACGGGACTAGCGGACAATGAGCAGTTCTTC
>.|.|TRBV10-1|16|TRBJ2-1
CASSERENQRRNEQFF
TGCGCCAGCAGTGAACGGGAAAACCAACGTCGGAATGAGCAGTTCTTC
>.|.|TRBV9|14|TRBJ2-1
CASSVVGVSNEQFF
TGTGCCAGCAGCGTAGTGGGAGTTAGTAATGAGCAGTTCTTC
>.|.|TRBV20-1|14|TRBJ2-7
CSARDPEGLYEQYF
TGCAGTGCTAGAGACCCGGAAGGGCTTTACGAGCAGTACTTC
>TRBD1|once|TRBV3-1|16|TRBJ1-1
CASSRGGQAKNTEAFF
TGTGCCAGCAGCCGAGGGGGACAGGCTAAGAACACTGAAGCTTTCTTT
>.|.|TRBV24-1|15|TRBJ2-5
CATSETGQGLETQYF
TGTGCCACCAGTGAAACAGGCCAGGGTTTGGAGACCCAGTACTTC
>.|few|TRBV7-9|13|TRBJ2-7
CASSPSVTYEQYF
TGTGCCAGCAGCCCCAGCGTAACCTACGAGCAGTACTTC
>.|.|TRBV7-2|14|TRBJ2-1
CASSLGLSSPEQFF
TGTGCCAGCAGCTTAGGACTGTCAAGCCCTGAGCAGTTCTTC
>TRBD1|.|TRBV12-3/TRBV12-4|16|TRBJ2-5
CASSSWTGTYQETQYF
TGTGCCAGCAGTTCTTGGACAGGGACGTACCAAGAGACCCAGTACTTC
>TRBD2|.|TRBV29-1|11|TRBJ2-5
CSAGRDYGQYF
TGCAGCGCTGGGCGGGACTACGGGCAGTACTTC
>TRBD2|few|TRBV20-1|16|TRBJ2-4
CSANPPPSGNKNIQYF
TGCAGTGCTAATCCCCCCCCTAGCGGGAACAAAAACATTCAGTACTTC
>.|few|TRBV7-2|13|TRBJ2-3
CASSLTPPWPQYF
TGTGCCAGCAGCTTAACCCCTCCCTGGCCGCAGTATTTT
>TRBD1|.|TRBV29-1|13|TRBJ2-7
CSVTGTGGGEQYF
TGCAGCGTTACCGGGACAGGGGGCGGGGAGCAGTACTTC
>.|.|TRBV30|10|TRBJ1-2
CAWRKDGYTF
TGTGCCTGGAGGAAGGATGGCTACACCTTC
>TRBD2|few|TRBV12-3/TRBV12-4|15|TRBJ2-7
CASSLGASGSGEQYF
TGTGCCAGCAGTTTAGGGGCTAGCGGGAGCGGCGAGCAGTACTTC
>.|.|TRBV20-1|13|TRBJ1-2
CSARDAWSYGYTF
TGCAGTGCTAGGGACGCCTGGAGCTATGGCTACACCTTC
>TRBD2|.|TRBV6-5|14|TRBJ2-7
CASSPSGSPYEQYF
TGTGCCAGCAGCCCTAGCGGGAGTCCCTACGAGCAGTACTTC
>.|.|TRBV12-3/TRBV12-4|15|TRBJ2-1
CASSHQSQGKNEQFF
TGTGCCAGCAGTCACCAAAGCCAGGGGAAGAATGAGCAGTTCTTC
>TRBD1|.|TRBV5-1|14|TRBJ1-1
CASSTGQANTEAFF
TGCGCCAGCAGCACGGGACAGGCGAACACTGAAGCTTTCTTT
>.|few|TRBV5-1|15|TRBJ1-1
CASSLVSQWNTEAFF
TGCGCCAGCAGCTTGGTTTCACAATGGAACACTGAAGCTTTCTTT
>.|.|TRBV7-9|15|TRBJ2-1
CASSLYRGFYNEQFF
TGTGCCAGCAGCTTATACCGGGGATTTTACAATGAGCAGTTCTTC
>TRBD2|.|TRBV29-1|17|TRBJ2-3
CSVEDRSPGGRTDTQYF
TGCAGCGTTGAAGATCGTTCCCCGGGAGGACGCACAGATACGCAGTATTTT
>.|few|TRBV28|13|TRBJ2-7
CASRFTSSYEQYF
TGTGCCAGCAGGTTTACTAGCTCCTACGAGCAGTACTTC
>.|.|TRBV6-1|14|TRBJ2-1
CASSNPSSYNEQFF
TGTGCCAGCTCTAATCCCAGCTCCTACAATGAGCAGTTCTTC
>.|.|TRBV5-1|14|TRBJ2-1
CASSLIPGDNEQFF
TGCGCCAGCAGCCTGATACCGGGGGACAATGAGCAGTTCTTC
>.|.|TRBV24-1|16|TRBJ2-5
CATSDLQGRGKETQYF
TGTGCCACCAGTGATTTGCAGGGCAGGGGTAAAGAGACCCAGTACTTC
>TRBD1|.|TRBV7-8|16|TRBJ2-5
CASSSEMTGLQETQYF
TGTGCCAGCAGCTCAGAAATGACAGGGCTCCAAGAGACCCAGTACTTC
>.|.|TRBV29-1|14|TRBJ2-1
CSVEMRDFMNEQFF
TGCAGCGTTGAGATGCGGGACTTTATGAATGAGCAGTTCTTC
>.|.|TRBV29-1|11|TRBJ1-2
CSVDSFYGYTF
TGCAGCGTTGACAGTTTCTATGGCTACACCTTC
>TRBD1|.|TRBV19|13|TRBJ2-7
CASGQRSSYEQYF
TGTGCCTCGGGACAGCGGAGCTCCTACGAGCAGTACTTC
>TRBD1|.|TRBV27|18|TRBJ2-1
CASSTGTGTKRGFVEQFF
TGTGCCAGCAGTACCGGGACAGGGACGAAAAGGGGATTTGTGGAGCAGTTCTTC
>TRBD1|few|TRBV3-1|19|TRBJ1-5
CASSQAQTGGFGSNQPQHF
TGTGCCAGCAGCCAAGCCCAGACAGGGGGCTTCGGGAGCAATCAGCCCCAGCATTTT
>TRBD2|few|TRBV12-3/TRBV12-4|14|TRBJ2-7
CASSRVGGTYEQYF
TGTGCCAGCAGCCGGGTGGGGGGGACCTACGAGCAGTACTTC
>.|.|TRBV6-1|17|TRBJ1-2
CASSEDPDRYFNHGYTF
TGTGCCAGCAGTGAAGACCCCGACCGATATTTTAACCATGGCTACACCTTC
>.|.|TRBV5-5|14|TRBJ2-7
CASTQSGAWDEQYF
TGTGCCAGCACTCAATCGGGGGCATGGGACGAGCAGTACTTC
>.|.|TRBV10-3|14|TRBJ2-4
CAISEVGSRGIQYF
TGTGCCATCAGTGAGGTCGGCTCCAGAGGCATTCAGTACTTC
>.|.|TRBV27|17|TRBJ2-3
CASSPLGVASSTDTQYF
TGTGCCAGCAGTCCCCTGGGGGTAGCGTCTAGCACAGATACGCAGTATTTT
>.|few|TRBV6-5|15|TRBJ2-6
CASSKHGSGANVLTF
TGTGCCAGCAGTAAACACGGTTCTGGGGCCAACGTCCTGACTTTC
>TRBD2|.|TRBV7-2|19|TRBJ2-7
CASSRSGGLAGGSLGEQYF
TGTGCCAGCAGCCGCTCGGGGGGACTAGCGGGAGGTTCATTGGGCGAGCAGTACTTC
>.|few|TRBV10-3|14|TRBJ2-7
CAISEPGDTYEQYF
TGTGCCATCAGTGAACCAGGGGACACCTACGAGCAGTACTTC
>.|.|TRBV7-3|16|TRBJ2-4
CASSLTPLSGQEAQYF
TGTGCCAGCAGCTTAACCCCGCTTAGCGGCCAAGAGGCCCAGTACTTC
>.|few|TRBV9|13|TRBJ2-1
CASSVAGNNEQFF
TGTGCCAGCAGCGTAGCTGGGAACAATGAGCAGTTCTTC
>.|.|TRBV4-3|15|TRBJ2-7
CASSQEGTPTYEQYF
TGCGCCAGCAGCCAAGAGGGGACGCCTACCTACGAGCAGTACTTC
>.|once|TRBV2|11|TRBJ1-2
CASRNSWGYTF
TGTGCCAGCAGGAACAGCTGGGGCTACACCTTC
>TRBD1|.|TRBV12-3/TRBV12-4|16|TRBJ1-2
CASSQRTGGLNNGYTF
TGTGCCAGCAGCCAACGGACAGGGGGTCTCAACAATGGCTACACCTTC
>.|once|TRBV3-1|16|TRBJ2-5
CASSQENSQFQETQYF
TGTGCCAGCAGCCAAGAAAATTCCCAGTTCCAAGAGACCCAGTACTTC
>TRBD1|few|TRBV18|19|TRBJ1-2
CASSSVSGTGGPLSYGYTF
TGTGCCAGCTCATCGGTCTCCGGGACAGGGGGTCCATTATCTTATGGCTACACCTTC
>TRBD1|.|TRBV28|15|TRBJ1-1
CASSFWTGGRTEAFF
TGTGCCAGCAGTTTTTGGACAGGGGGTCGGACTGAAGCTTTCTTT
>TRBD1|.|TRBV20-1|15|TRBJ1-5
CSAAPRGGSNQPQHF
TGCAGTGCTGCTCCCAGGGGGGGGAGCAATCAGCCCCAGCATTTT
>.|.|TRBV29-1|14|TRBJ2-7
CSVLPPGLSDEQYF
TGCAGCGTCCTCCCGCCGGGCCTTAGCGACGAGCAGTACTTC
>.|few|TRBV5-1|12|TRBJ2-1
CASSRTDNEQFF
TGCGCCAGCAGCCGAACAGACAATGAGCAGTTCTTC